Presented here are 15 T cell receptor beta chains from one specimen sequenced in a study of cytomegalovirus exposure and HLA in healthy donors. Profiled with immunoSEQ multiplex PCR; TCRdb holds only in-frame clones, not every one. In the table there are 70,000 or so clones, roughly nine tenths of which are singletons. Sequencing was carried out using PBMCs. The receptor set was obtained from a man aged 18 to 29 in good health and CMV-seronegative.

The rearrangement links TRBV6-1 to TRBJ1-2; the D is unclear. CDR3 length: 13 residues. Per the germline V gene, CDR1 is MNHNS and CDR2 is SASEGT. Trimming removed 1 base at V and 6 bases at J, with 9 bases between. CDR3 bases: TGTGCCAGCAGTGAAGTGGAGTTCGATGGCTACACCTTC. Translated, it gives CASSEVEFDGYTF.

This chain uses TRBV29-1 with TRBJ2-6; possible D gene TRBD2, 6 bases. V lost 4 bases, J lost 3 bases, and 10 bases lay in between. The CDR3 contains 14 residues. The germline CDR1 and CDR2 sequences are SQVTM and ANQGSEA. CDR3 protein: CSVVGGNGANVLTF. The CDR3 nucleotides are TGCAGCGTTGTCGGGGGTAATGGGGCCAACGTCCTGACTTTC.

The J gene is TRBJ1-2, the V gene TRBV28, with 8 bases matching TRBD1. Trimming cost V 6 bases and J 4 bases; bases outside gene matches: 1. This CDR3 contains 12 residues. Germline V gene sequence: CDR1 MDHEN, CDR2 SYDVKM. Here the CDR3 reads CASSDRGYGYTF. CDR3 coding DNA: TGTGCCAGCAGCGACAGGGGCTATGGCTACACCTTC.

The J gene is TRBJ2-7, the V gene TRBV7-8; 8 nucleotides align to TRBD2. Trimming took 5 bases from V and 2 from J; bases not matched to a gene: 23. The CDR3 is 20 amino acids. Germline V gives CDR1 SGHVS, CDR2 FQNEAQ. DNA of the CDR3: TGTGCCAGCAGCCCCCCCCGACAGCTGTGGGGCGGGAGGCCCGCCTACGAGCAGTACTTC. This encodes CASSPPRQLWGGRPAYEQYF.

As concerns this clone: Different DNA sequences within this sample yield the same CDR3. The chain joins TRBV5-1 to TRBJ2-1; weak D call: TRBD2 (6 bases). V was pared by 0 bases and J by 2 bases, with 6 bases between. The germline V gene encodes CDR1 SGHRS and CDR2 YFSETQ. The CDR3 is 14 residues long. The CDR3 DNA sequence: TGCGCCAGCAGCTTGGGGGAGGCCTACAATGAGCAGTTCTTC. Translation gives CASSLGEAYNEQFF.

CDR3 loop: CASSLAGTSPGEQYF. CDR3 nucleotides: TGTGCCAGCAGCCTTGCCGGGACTAGCCCCGGCGAGCAGTACTTC. The V gene is TRBV7-6, the J gene TRBJ2-7; TRBD2 matches 9 bases. Trimming took 5 bases from V and 6 from J; bases not matched to a gene: 11. CDR3 length equals 15 residues. CDR1 SGHVS and CDR2 FNYEAQ come from the germline V gene.

The V call is TRBV28, the J call TRBJ2-7; 12 positions match TRBD2. The CDR3 is 17 amino acids. The J segment lost 2 bases and the V segment lost 6 bases, leaving 11 bases of the junction unmatched. The V gene's germline CDR1 is MDHEN and CDR2 SYDVKM. This CDR3 is CASRILGLAGGTYEQYF. The DNA of the CDR3 is TGTGCCAGCAGAATATTAGGGCTAGCGGGAGGGACCTACGAGCAGTACTTC.

This rearrangement joins TRBV18 to TRBJ1-5, with 7 bases lining up with TRBD1. Germline CDR1 and CDR2: KGHSH and LQKENI. The length of the CDR3 is 13 residues. J was trimmed by 2 bases and V by 6 bases; bases with no gene match: 1. The CDR3 reads CASSGQRNQPQHF. DNA for the CDR3: TGTGCCAGCTCGGGACAGCGCAATCAGCCCCAGCATTTT.

V is TRBV5-1 and J is TRBJ1-1; no firm D call. In germline, CDR1 is SGHRS, CDR2 YFSETQ. The CDR3 extends over 15 amino acids. V was cut by 6 bases and J by 3 bases, with 18 bases left in between. The CDR3 DNA is TGCGCCAGCAAAGTCTACCGGGGAAAAGACACTGAAGCTTTCTTT. This translates into CASKVYRGKDTEAFF.

This sequence joins TRBV5-4 and TRBJ2-5, with D perhaps matching TRBD1 (6 bases). V was clipped by 3 bases and J by 1 base, with 10 bases between them. The CDR3 length is 14 residues. Looked up from germline, CDR1 is SGHNT and CDR2 is YYREEE (reference sequence). CDR3 coding DNA: TGTGCCAGCAGCTCCCGGGACACCCAAGAGACCCAGTACTTC. Protein: CASSSRDTQETQYF.

The V call is TRBV11-3, the J call TRBJ2-5, with TRBD2 matching over 7 bases. From germline, CDR1 is SGHNT and CDR2 YENEEA. Germline trimming cut 4 bases from V and 4 bases from J; bases unmatched to any gene: 3. The CDR3 spans 13 residues. The CDR3 here is CASSSTGGETQYF. In nucleotides, the CDR3 is TGTGCCAGCAGCTCCACGGGGGGAGAGACCCAGTACTTC.

The chain couples TRBV5-4 to TRBJ2-3; 11 positions agree with TRBD2. CDR3 length equals 16 residues. Germline CDR1 SGHNT, CDR2 YYREEE (reference sequence). V gave up 4 bases and J gave up 2 bases; unmatched junction bases: 6. The CDR3 bases are TGTGCCAGCAGCACAGGACTAGCGGGTCTCACAGATACGCAGTATTTT. It is translated as CASSTGLAGLTDTQYF.

As concerns this clone: Germline and junction disagree at one end, which may indicate a read error. The chain couples TRBV19 to TRBJ2-7; possible D gene TRBD1, 5 bases. The CDR3 length is 8 residues. CDR1 is LNHDA and CDR2 is SQIVND in the germline V gene (reference sequence). This chain's CDR3 is CASTQGPF. The CDR3 DNA reads TGTGCCAGTACCCAGGGCCCCTTC.

The J gene is TRBJ2-2, the V gene TRBV25-1, with 9 positions matching TRBD1. J was trimmed by 5 bases and V by 5 bases; bases with no gene match: 6. CDR3 length: 15 amino acids. Germline V gene sequence: CDR1 MGHDK, CDR2 SYGVNS. The CDR3 DNA follows: TGTGCCAGCAGTAAAAGGACAGGGGCAACCGGGGAGCTGTTTTTT. As protein: CASSKRTGATGELFF.

The chain employs TRBV18 and TRBJ2-1, with TRBD2 matching over 12 bases. CDR3 length: 16 residues. The germline V gene has CDR1 KGHSH and CDR2 LQKENI. The junction had 7 bases not matched to a gene; V was cut back by 3 bases and J by 7 bases. The CDR3, as DNA: TGTGCCAGCTCACCTCCCCTAGCGGGAGGGCTGAATGAGCAGTTCTTC. Amino acids: CASSPPLAGGLNEQFF. Complete variable domain (other parts from reference TRBV18 and TRBJ2-1): NAGVMQNPRHLVRRRGQEARLRCSPMKGHSHVYWYRQLPEEGLKFMVYLQKENIIDESGMPKERFSAEFPKEGPSILRIQQVVRGDSAAYFCASSPPLAGGLNEQFFGPGTRLTVL.